These 28 T cell receptor beta chains were sequenced from one sample in a study of spatial heterogeneity in lung cancer. TCRdb used MiXCR to reprocess the 5' RACE reads, holding one entry per CDR3 protein. The table records tens of thousands of distinct CDR3 sequences, roughly 12% of them present only once. Time point in this sample: sample taken at primary tumor resection. Without sorting, whole RNA was sequenced from tumor, nontumor lung or frozen PBMC. The source material was PBMCs, sampled at surgery. Receptor source: a male donor with early-stage non-small cell lung cancer.

V is TRBV24-1 and J is TRBJ2-5; 10 bases align to TRBD1. The trim removed 3 bases at V and 5 bases at J, leaving 5 bases unmatched. The V gene's germline CDR1 is KGHDR and CDR2 SFDVKD. CDR3 size: 15 residues. CDR3 coding DNA: TGTGCCACCAGTGATCCCGGGACAGGGGATGAGACCCAGTACTTC. Its translation is CATSDPGTGDETQYF.

The chain joins TRBV5-1 to TRBJ1-4; tentatively, D is TRBD1 (5 bases). Per germline, CDR1 SGHRS and CDR2 YFSETQ. With 4 bases removed from V and 5 bases from J, the gap between germline ends came to 12 bases. The CDR3 is 14 amino acids. Here the CDR3 reads CASSTGTENEKLFF. CDR3 coding DNA: TGCGCCAGCAGCACCGGGACGGAAAATGAAAAACTGTTTTTT.

This clonotype was seen a handful of times. V and J are TRBV12-3 or TRBV12-4 and TRBJ1-2, with a weak D call TRBD1 (5 bases). The CDR3 runs to 13 residues. Trimming removed 1 base at V and 4 bases at J, with 7 bases between. CDR3 sequence reads: CASSLGDLYGYTF. The CDR3 DNA follows: TGTGCCAGCAGTTTAGGGGACCTCTATGGCTACACCTTC.

This clonotype was detected ten times or more. The chain has TRBV10-3 and TRBJ2-3; 9 positions agree with TRBD2. In germline, CDR1 is ENHRY, CDR2 SYGVKD. The CDR3 covers 14 residues. The ends lost 6 bases at V and 3 bases at J; junction bases unmatched: 4. This CDR3 is CAIRPGLATDTQYF. Here the CDR3 DNA reads TGTGCCATCAGGCCGGGACTAGCAACAGATACGCAGTATTTT.

This clonotype was seen only a few times. This chain links TRBV7-2 with TRBJ2-5; TRBD2 matches at 15 bases. The V gene end was trimmed by 3 bases and the J gene end by 0 bases; junction bases not matched to a gene: 8. CDR3 size: 19 residues. Per germline, CDR1 SGHTA and CDR2 FQGNSA. DNA for the CDR3: TGTGCCAGCAGCTTCTGGACTAGCGGGGGGGCCTGGGACCAAGAGACCCAGTACTTC. Amino acids: CASSFWTSGGAWDQETQYF.

The sample holds many counts of this clonotype. The chain uses TRBV12-3 or TRBV12-4 and TRBJ2-7, with unresolved D. This CDR3 has 13 amino acids. V lost 4 bases, J lost 1 base, and 8 bases lay in between. The CDR3 sequence is CASSWQESYEQYF. In DNA, the CDR3 is TGTGCCAGCAGTTGGCAGGAATCCTACGAGCAGTACTTC.

The gene calls are TRBV11-2 and TRBJ1-3, with TRBD1 matching over 8 bases. Germline trimming cut 4 bases from V and 0 bases from J; bases unmatched to any gene: 2. Per germline, CDR1 SGHAT and CDR2 FQNNGV. The CDR3 covers 15 residues. Written as DNA, the CDR3 is TGTGCCAGCAGCTCGACAGGGGACTCTGGAAACACCATATATTTT. As protein: CASSSTGDSGNTIYF.

In its sample, this clonotype was seen many times. The genes are TRBV5-8 and TRBJ2-3, with 7 nucleotides matching TRBD2. The CDR3 is made up of 16 amino acids. V shed 1 base and J 2 bases; nucleotides not matched to a gene: 7. In germline, CDR1 is SGHTS, CDR2 YDEGEE. CDR3 sequence reads: CASSLSQAGYTDTQYF. CDR3 in DNA: TGTGCCAGCAGCTTGAGTCAAGCGGGGTACACAGATACGCAGTATTTT.

This clonotype came up a few times. The rearrangement joins TRBV28 to TRBJ2-7, with a tentative D call TRBD2 (7 bases). V shed 6 bases and J shed 3 bases, with 15 bases lying between them. Germline loops: CDR1 MDHEN, CDR2 SYDVKM. The CDR3 sequence is 14 residues long. CDR3 in amino acids: CASSGGRARYEQYF. The DNA for the CDR3 is TGTGCCAGCAGCGGGGGGCGGGCGCGCTACGAGCAGTACTTC. The complete variable domain, with remaining parts taken from reference TRBV28 and TRBJ2-7, reads DVKVTQSSRYLVKRTGEKVFLECVQDMDHENMFWYRQDPGLGLRLIYFSYDVKMKEKGDIPEGYSVSREKKERFSLILESASTNQTSMYLCASSGGRARYEQYFGPGTRLTVT.

This clonotype was seen repeatedly, ten times or more. V usage is TRBV9 and J usage is TRBJ1-1, with D hard to call. Trimming removed 4 bases at V and 5 bases at J, with 18 bases between. The CDR3 length is 15 residues. The germline gives CDR1 SGDLS, CDR2 YYNGEE. CDR3 nucleotide sequence: TGTGCCAGCAGCCCCCGGCGCCTGGGTTATACTGAAGCTTTCTTT. Protein product: CASSPRRLGYTEAFF.

This clonotype was counted a few times. This chain links TRBV12-3 or TRBV12-4 with TRBJ1-1; no definite D call. The V gene lost 6 bases and the J gene lost 4 bases, with 12 bases spanning the gap. The CDR3 extends over 13 amino acids. The CDR3 DNA reads TGTGCCAGCAGCCGTCGGGCATCCACTGAAGCTTTCTTT. This gives the protein CASSRRASTEAFF.

This clonotype was counted ten times or more. The chain couples TRBV29-1 to TRBJ1-2, with D unclear. With 5 bases removed from V and 4 bases from J, the gap between germline ends came to 11 bases. This CDR3 is built from 12 residues. Germline CDR1 reads SQVTM; CDR2 reads ANQGSEA. The CDR3 spells CSVRTGVYGYTF. CDR3 coding DNA: TGCAGCGTTCGGACTGGGGTCTATGGCTACACCTTC.

This clonotype was found a few times. J is TRBJ2-3 and V is TRBV7-2, with D possibly matching TRBD2 (6 bases). Trimming shortened V by 2 bases and J by 2 bases, and 14 bases separated the two germline ends. The CDR3 spans 16 residues. Germline values: CDR1 SGHTA, CDR2 FQGNSA. The CDR3, as DNA: TGTGCCAGCAGCTTAATCGGAGGGCCATCCACAGATACGCAGTATTTT. Translating gives CASSLIGGPSTDTQYF.

This clonotype was seen more than once but under ten times. The chain's CDR3 is CASSSSGQGFYEQYF. The CDR3 DNA sequence: TGTGCCAGCAGTTCCTCGGGACAGGGATTTTACGAGCAGTACTTC. This chain uses TRBV5-6 with TRBJ2-7, with 9 bases matching TRBD1. Unmatched junction bases numbered 10, after V lost 5 bases and J lost 4 bases. The CDR3 has 15 amino acids. Germline-derived CDR1 and CDR2 are SGHDT and YYEEEE.

The chain combines TRBV7-2 with TRBJ1-1; tentative D call: TRBD1 (6 bases). V was shortened by 1 base and J by 3 bases, with 12 bases between the two germline ends. There are 15 residues in the CDR3. Germline V gene sequence: CDR1 SGHTA, CDR2 FQGNSA. CDR3: CASSLEGGEHTEAFF. The CDR3 nucleotides read TGTGCCAGCAGCTTAGAAGGGGGGGAACACACTGAAGCTTTCTTT.

In DNA, the CDR3 is TGCAGTGCTGGACAGGGGGCGGACACCGGGGAGCTGTTTTTT. It encodes CSAGQGADTGELFF. The chain is built from TRBV20-1 and TRBJ2-2; 11 bases fit TRBD1. Germline assignment: CDR1 DFQATT and CDR2 SNEGSKA (reference sequence). The CDR3 has 14 residues. Trimming at V came to 5 bases and at J to 3 bases, leaving 2 bases not matched to a gene.

This clonotype came up a few times. This chain joins TRBV30 and TRBJ1-2; unclear D gene. Germline V gene data show CDR1 as GTSNPN and CDR2 as SVGIG (reference sequence). V lost 7 bases and J lost 4, with 13 bases in between. The CDR3 is 12 residues long. CDR3 region: CASLRGSYGYTF. CDR3 DNA: TGTGCCTCCCTTCGAGGTAGCTATGGCTACACCTTC.

This clonotype came up many times. The chain has TRBV3-1 and TRBJ2-7, with D possibly matching TRBD2 (6 bases). Per germline, CDR1 LGHDT and CDR2 YNNKEL (reference sequence). V lost 0 bases to trimming and J lost 2 bases, with 14 bases between them. The CDR3 has 16 residues. The CDR3 sequence: CASSQDQSGRAYEQYF. The CDR3 DNA follows: TGTGCCAGCAGCCAAGATCAAAGCGGGCGAGCCTACGAGCAGTACTTC.

V is TRBV18 and J is TRBJ2-2; 7 nucleotides agree with TRBD1. The junction had 6 bases not matched to a gene; V was cut back by 4 bases and J by 1 base. The CDR3 runs to 16 residues. The germline V gene encodes CDR1 KGHSH and CDR2 LQKENI. In DNA, the CDR3 is TGTGCCAGCTCACGAGTAAGGACAGGGAACACCGGGGAGCTGTTTTTT. The encoded protein is CASSRVRTGNTGELFF.

The CDR3 DNA reads TGTGCCAGCTCATGGTACAATGAGCAGTTCTTC. This codes for CASSWYNEQFF. This chain joins TRBV2 and TRBJ2-1, with unresolved D. CDR3 length equals 11 residues. Germline V gives CDR1 SNHLY, CDR2 FYNNEI. V was pared by 8 bases and J by 4 bases, with 6 bases between.

This clonotype has a single count. This chain joins TRBV19 and TRBJ2-6, with no clear D. The V end was cut by 7 bases, the J end by 0 bases, with 19 bases between. The germline gives CDR1 LNHDA, CDR2 SQIVND (reference sequence). The CDR3 has 18 residues. DNA for the CDR3: TGTGCCAGTACCCAGACCGTACCTACCTTCTCTGGGGCCAACGTCCTGACTTTC. It is translated as CASTQTVPTFSGANVLTF.

This clonotype appeared a few times. This chain connects TRBV12-3 or TRBV12-4 to TRBJ2-3, with unresolved D. The CDR3 has 14 residues. Trimming took off 6 bases at V and 0 bases at J, with 10 bases between the two ends. This CDR3 reads CASSKTESTDTQYF. The CDR3 DNA is TGTGCCAGCAGCAAGACCGAGAGCACAGATACGCAGTATTTT.

A few counts support this clonotype. The chain couples TRBV4-3 to TRBJ2-6; D not certain. From germline, CDR1 is LGHNA and CDR2 YSLEER. This CDR3 contains 16 residues. V lost 3 bases, J lost 0 bases, and 9 bases lay in between. The CDR3 DNA reads as TGCGCCAGCAGCCAGGTTTCAGGCTCTGGGGCCAACGTCCTGACTTTC. Its translation is CASSQVSGSGANVLTF.

This clonotype was observed a few times. This chain joins TRBV7-2 and TRBJ2-7, with TRBD1 matching over 8 bases. The CDR3 totals 15 residues. The V gene end was trimmed by 1 base and the J gene end by 6 bases; junction bases not matched to a gene: 8. Looked up from germline, CDR1 is SGHTA and CDR2 is FQGNSA. The CDR3 is CASSLGHRGIIEQYF. CDR3 bases: TGTGCCAGCAGCTTAGGGCACAGGGGGATTATCGAGCAGTACTTC.

The chain joins TRBV20-1 to TRBJ1-2, with no clear D. Looked up from germline, CDR1 is DFQATT and CDR2 is SNEGSKA (reference sequence). This CDR3 is built from 13 residues. Trimming removed 6 bases from V and 0 bases from J, with 11 bases in between. The CDR3, as DNA: TGCAGTGCAAGACACCCGACTAACTATGGCTACACCTTC. Its translation: CSARHPTNYGYTF.

The rearrangement links TRBV28 to TRBJ2-7; D may be TRBD2 (5 bases). This CDR3 is 12 amino acids long. The V end lost 10 bases, the J end lost 6 bases, and 16 bases lay between the germline ends. CDR1 MDHEN and CDR2 SYDVKM come from the germline V gene. This CDR3 is CAIGSGLGEQYF. The DNA of the CDR3 is TGTGCCATTGGGAGTGGGCTGGGCGAGCAGTACTTC.

This clonotype turned up a few times. The V call is TRBV7-2, the J call TRBJ2-7; TRBD1 might be the D (6 bases). Trimming stripped 5 bases from V and 2 bases from J, with 16 bases between. The germline V gene encodes CDR1 SGHTA and CDR2 FQGNSA. The CDR3 totals 15 residues. CDR3 loop: CASSQGSTEPYEQYF. CDR3 DNA: TGTGCCAGCAGCCAGGGGTCGACGGAACCCTACGAGCAGTACTTC.

This clonotype was counted ten times or more. This chain links TRBV27 with TRBJ1-2; D gene ambiguous. CDR1 is MNHEY and CDR2 is SMNVEV in the germline V gene (reference sequence). V gave up 2 bases and J gave up 5 bases, with 15 bases separating them. The CDR3 is made up of 15 amino acids. In nucleotides, the CDR3 is TGTGCCAGCAGTTTAACGAGACCGGGGAGGTATGGCTACACCTTC. It is translated as CASSLTRPGRYGYTF.